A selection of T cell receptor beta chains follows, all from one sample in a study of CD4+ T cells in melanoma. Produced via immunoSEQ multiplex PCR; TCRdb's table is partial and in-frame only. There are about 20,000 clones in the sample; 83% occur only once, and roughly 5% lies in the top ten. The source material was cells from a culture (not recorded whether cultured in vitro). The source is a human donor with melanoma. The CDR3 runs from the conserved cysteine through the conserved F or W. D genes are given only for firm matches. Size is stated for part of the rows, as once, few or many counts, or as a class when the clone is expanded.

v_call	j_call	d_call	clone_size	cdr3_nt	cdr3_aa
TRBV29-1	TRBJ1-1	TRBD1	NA	TGCAGCGTTGACAGGGGGCGAGGCACTGAAGCTTTCTTT	CSVDRGRGTEAFF
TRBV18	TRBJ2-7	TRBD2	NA	TGTGCCAGCTCACCACCAGGACTAGGGATATACGAGCAGTACTTC	CASSPPGLGIYEQYF
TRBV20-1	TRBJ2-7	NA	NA	TGCAGTGCTACTGACTCATTCGAGCAGTACTTC	CSATDSFEQYF
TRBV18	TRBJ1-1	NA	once	TGTGCCAGCTACGAAGGACCGAGGACTGAAGCTTTCTTT	CASYEGPRTEAFF
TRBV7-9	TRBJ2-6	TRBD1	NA	TGTGCCAGCAGTCAAAGTCCCGGACAGGGAAAGACTGGGGCCAACGTCCTGACTTTC	CASSQSPGQGKTGANVLTF
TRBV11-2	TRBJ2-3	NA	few	TGTGCCAGCAGCTTAATGGGATCAGATACGCAGTATTTT	CASSLMGSDTQYF
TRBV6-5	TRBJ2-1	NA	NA	TGTGCCAGCAGTTACTCTTCCGTTAGCGATGAGCAGTTCTTC	CASSYSSVSDEQFF
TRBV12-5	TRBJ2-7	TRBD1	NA	TGTGCTAGTGCCTTGGGGACAGGGGGTTCCGAGCAGTACTTC	CASALGTGGSEQYF
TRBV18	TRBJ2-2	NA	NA	TGTGCCAGCTCACCAGACTACCGAACCGGGGAGCTGTTTTTT	CASSPDYRTGELFF
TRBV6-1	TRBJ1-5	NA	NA	TGTGCCAGCAGTGAATTAGGGGTTGGAAAGCAGCCCCAGCATTTT	CASSELGVGKQPQHF
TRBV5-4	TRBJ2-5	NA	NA	TGTGCCAGCAGCCCAAACACGAACCGGGAGACCCAGTACTTC	CASSPNTNRETQYF
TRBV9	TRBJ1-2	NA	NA	TGTGCCAGCAGCCCGGGAAGGTCTGAGAACTATGGCTACACCTTC	CASSPGRSENYGYTF
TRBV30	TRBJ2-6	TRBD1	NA	TGTGCCTGGAAGCGGTTTCGGACAGGACCCTCTGGGGCCAACGTCCTGACTTTC	CAWKRFRTGPSGANVLTF
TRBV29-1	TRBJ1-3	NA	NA	TGCAGCGTGGCTAGGGGGGGCCCCTCTGGAAACACCATATATTTT	CSVARGGPSGNTIYF
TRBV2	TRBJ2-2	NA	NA	TGTGCCAGCAGTGAGGGTCGGAACACCGGGGAGCTGTTTTTT	CASSEGRNTGELFF
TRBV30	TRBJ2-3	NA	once	TGTGCCACCGCGACGGGGCTTGCAGATACGCAGTATTTT	CATATGLADTQYF
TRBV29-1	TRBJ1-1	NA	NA	TGCAGCGTCGGAGGACGGAACATGAACACTGAAGCTTTCTTT	CSVGGRNMNTEAFF
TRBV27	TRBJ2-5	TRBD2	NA	TGTGCCAGCAGAAATAGCGGGGGTGGTCGGGAGACCCAGTACTTC	CASRNSGGGRETQYF
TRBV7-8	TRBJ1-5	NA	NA	TGTGCCAGCAGCTTAGACGGAAATCAGCCCCAGCATTTT	CASSLDGNQPQHF
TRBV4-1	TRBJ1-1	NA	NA	TGCGCCAGCAGCCAAGGGACATTGGAGGGGGAAGCTTTCTTT	CASSQGTLEGEAFF
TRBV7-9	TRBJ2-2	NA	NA	TGTGCCAGCAGCTTAGCGGCGATTTCTGGGTCCGCCGGGGAGCTGTTTTTT	CASSLAAISGSAGELFF
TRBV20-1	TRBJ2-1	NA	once	TGCAGTGTGGCGGAGCAGTTCTTC	CSVAEQFF
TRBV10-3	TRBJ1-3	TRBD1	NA	TGTGCCATCAGTGGGACAGGCGGCAGAAACACCATATATTTT	CAISGTGGRNTIYF
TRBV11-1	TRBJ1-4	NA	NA	TGTGCCAGCAGCTTAGAACGCGTCGGCAGGGCCCAAGTGGAAAAACTGTTTTTT	CASSLERVGRAQVEKLFF
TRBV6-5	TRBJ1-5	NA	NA	TGTGCCAGCAGTTACGGGTCAAGTCAGCCCCAGCATTTT	CASSYGSSQPQHF
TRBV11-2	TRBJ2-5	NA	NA	TGTGCCAGCAGCTCTAGGGGGGAGGCCCTTCAAGAGACCCAGTACTTC	CASSSRGEALQETQYF
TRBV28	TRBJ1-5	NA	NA	TGTGCCATCACGTCTCTCCCAGTCGGCTATAGCAATCAGCCCCAGCATTTT	CAITSLPVGYSNQPQHF
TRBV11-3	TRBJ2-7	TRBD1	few	TGTGCCAGCAGCCCCGACAGGGACGACTACGAGCAGTACTTC	CASSPDRDDYEQYF
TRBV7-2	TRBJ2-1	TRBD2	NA	TGTGCCAGCAGCACCTTTAGCGGGCCATACAATGAGCAGTTCTTC	CASSTFSGPYNEQFF
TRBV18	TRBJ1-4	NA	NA	TGTGCCAGCTCACACGGGGCTCACAATGAAAAACTGTTTTTT	CASSHGAHNEKLFF
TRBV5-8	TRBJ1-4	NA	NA	TGTGCCAGCTCGTCGTCGCCCGCAACTAATGAAAAACTGTTTTTT	CASSSSPATNEKLFF
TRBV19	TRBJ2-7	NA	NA	TGTGCCAGTAGTATGTCGTACTACGAGCAGTACTTC	CASSMSYYEQYF
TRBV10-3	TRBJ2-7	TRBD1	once	TGTGCCATCAGAGATGCAGGGGGTTCCTACGAGCAGTACTTC	CAIRDAGGSYEQYF
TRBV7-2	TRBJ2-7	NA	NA	TGTGCCAGCAGCTTGAGGGGAAAGATGTACGAGCAGTACTTC	CASSLRGKMYEQYF
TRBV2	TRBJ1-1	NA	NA	TGTGCCAGCAGTATGGACGGCAACACTGAAGCTTTCTTT	CASSMDGNTEAFF
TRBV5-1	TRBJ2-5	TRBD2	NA	TGCGCCAGCAGCCCCGTTGGTAGCGGGGGAGAGACCCAGTACTTC	CASSPVGSGGETQYF
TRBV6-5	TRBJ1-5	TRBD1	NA	TGTGCCAGCAGTTACGACAGGGCCAATCAGCCCCAGCATTTT	CASSYDRANQPQHF
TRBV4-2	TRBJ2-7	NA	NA	TGTGCCAGCAGCCAAGATGGGGGGTCCTACGAGCAGTACTTC	CASSQDGGSYEQYF
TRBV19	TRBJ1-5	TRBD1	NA	TGTGCCAGTAGTATAGCATTGGGACAGTATAGCAATCAGCCCCAGCATTTT	CASSIALGQYSNQPQHF
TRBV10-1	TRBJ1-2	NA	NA	TGCGCCAGCAGTGATAACGGGGACAGCTACACCTTC	CASSDNGDSYTF
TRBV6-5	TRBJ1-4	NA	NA	TGTGCCAGCAGTTACAGGGGAGCAACTAATGAAAAACTGTTTTTT	CASSYRGATNEKLFF
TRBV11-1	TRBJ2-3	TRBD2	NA	TGTGCCAGCAGCCCACATAGCGGGGGCACCTCATATACGCAGTATTTT	CASSPHSGGTSYTQYF
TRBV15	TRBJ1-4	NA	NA	TGTGCCACCAGCAGAGAAAGGGTAACTAATGAAAAACTGTTTTTT	CATSRERVTNEKLFF